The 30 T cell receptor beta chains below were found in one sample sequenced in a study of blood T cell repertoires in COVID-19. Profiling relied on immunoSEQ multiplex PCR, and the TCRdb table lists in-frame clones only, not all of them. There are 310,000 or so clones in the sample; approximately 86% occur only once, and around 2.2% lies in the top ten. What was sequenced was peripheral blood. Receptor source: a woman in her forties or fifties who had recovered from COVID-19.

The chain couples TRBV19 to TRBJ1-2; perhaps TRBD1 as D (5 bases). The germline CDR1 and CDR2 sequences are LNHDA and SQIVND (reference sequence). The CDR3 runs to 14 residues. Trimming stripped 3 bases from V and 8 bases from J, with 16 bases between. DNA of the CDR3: TGTGCCAGTAGTATTCAGCAGGGCCGTTTGGGCTACACCTTC. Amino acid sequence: CASSIQQGRLGYTF.

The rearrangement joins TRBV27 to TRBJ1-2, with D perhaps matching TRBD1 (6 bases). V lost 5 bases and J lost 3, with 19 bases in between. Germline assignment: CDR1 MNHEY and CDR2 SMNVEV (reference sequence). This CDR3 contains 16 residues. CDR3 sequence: CASSPSRTVDYYGYTF. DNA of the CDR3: TGTGCCAGCAGTCCATCAAGGACAGTGGATTACTATGGCTACACCTTC.

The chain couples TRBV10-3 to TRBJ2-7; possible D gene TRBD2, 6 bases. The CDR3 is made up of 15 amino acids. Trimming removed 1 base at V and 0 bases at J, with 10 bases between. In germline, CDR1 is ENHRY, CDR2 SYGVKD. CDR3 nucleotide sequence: TGTGCCATCAGTGAGTTGGCGGGGAGCTCCTACGAGCAGTACTTC. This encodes CAISELAGSSYEQYF.

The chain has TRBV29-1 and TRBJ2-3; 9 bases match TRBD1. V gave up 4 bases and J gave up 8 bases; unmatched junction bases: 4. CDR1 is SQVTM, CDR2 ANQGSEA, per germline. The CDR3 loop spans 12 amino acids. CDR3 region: CSVGTGEGTQYF. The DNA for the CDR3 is TGCAGCGTTGGGACAGGGGAGGGTACGCAGTATTTT.

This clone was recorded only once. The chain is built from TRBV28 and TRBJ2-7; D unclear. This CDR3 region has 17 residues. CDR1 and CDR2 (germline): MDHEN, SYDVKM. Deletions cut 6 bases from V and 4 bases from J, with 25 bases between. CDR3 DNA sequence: TGTGCCAGCAGATCCTTGAACTCCGATTGGGTGCGGTACGAGCAGTACTTC. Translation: CASRSLNSDWVRYEQYF.

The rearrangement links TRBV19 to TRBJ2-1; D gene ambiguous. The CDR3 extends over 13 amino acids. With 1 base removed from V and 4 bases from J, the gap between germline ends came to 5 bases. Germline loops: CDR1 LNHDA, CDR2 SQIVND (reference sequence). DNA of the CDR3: TGTGCCAGTAGTATAGTCCAGTACAATGAGCAGTTCTTC. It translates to CASSIVQYNEQFF.

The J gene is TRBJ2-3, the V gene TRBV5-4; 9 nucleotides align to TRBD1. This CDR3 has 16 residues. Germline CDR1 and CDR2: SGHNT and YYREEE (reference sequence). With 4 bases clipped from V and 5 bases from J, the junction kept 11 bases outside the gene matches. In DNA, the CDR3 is TGTGCCAGCAGCCCGAAGTGGACAGGGGTCGGAGATACGCAGTATTTT. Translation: CASSPKWTGVGDTQYF.

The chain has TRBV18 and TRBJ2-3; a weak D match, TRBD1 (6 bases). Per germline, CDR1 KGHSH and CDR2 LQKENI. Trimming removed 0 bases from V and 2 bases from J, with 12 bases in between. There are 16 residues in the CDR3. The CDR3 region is CASSPPSRGHTDTQYF. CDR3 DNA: TGTGCCAGCTCACCACCTTCCAGGGGACACACAGATACGCAGTATTTT.

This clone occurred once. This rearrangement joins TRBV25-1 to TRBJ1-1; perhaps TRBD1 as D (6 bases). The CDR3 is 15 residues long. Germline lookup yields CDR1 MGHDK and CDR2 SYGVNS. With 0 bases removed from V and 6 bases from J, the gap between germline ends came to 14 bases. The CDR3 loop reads CASSEYSSGVAEAFF. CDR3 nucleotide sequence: TGTGCCAGCAGTGAATATTCATCAGGGGTGGCTGAAGCTTTCTTT.

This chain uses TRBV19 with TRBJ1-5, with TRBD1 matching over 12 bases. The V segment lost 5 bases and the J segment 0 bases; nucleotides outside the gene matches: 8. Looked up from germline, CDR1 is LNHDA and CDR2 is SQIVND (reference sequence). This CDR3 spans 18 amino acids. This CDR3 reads CASSARDRGPYSNQPQHF. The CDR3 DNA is TGTGCCAGTAGTGCGCGGGACAGGGGGCCATATAGCAATCAGCCCCAGCATTTT.

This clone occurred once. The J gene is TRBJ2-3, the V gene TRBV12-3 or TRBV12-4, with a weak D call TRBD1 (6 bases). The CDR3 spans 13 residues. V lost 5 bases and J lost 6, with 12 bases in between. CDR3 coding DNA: TGTGCCAGCAGTGTGCTACAGGGTGATACGCAGTATTTT. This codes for CASSVLQGDTQYF.

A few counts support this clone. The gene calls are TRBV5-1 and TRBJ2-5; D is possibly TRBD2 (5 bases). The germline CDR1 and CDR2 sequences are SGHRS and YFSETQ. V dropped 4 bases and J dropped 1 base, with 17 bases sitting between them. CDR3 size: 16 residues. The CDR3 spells CASSHPPTAGQETQYF. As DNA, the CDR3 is TGCGCCAGCAGCCATCCCCCGACGGCGGGCCAAGAGACCCAGTACTTC.

CDR3 coding DNA: TGTGCCAGCAGCATTGCAGCGGGAGGGGGAACAGATACGCAGTATTTT. This gives the protein CASSIAAGGGTDTQYF. This chain joins TRBV9 and TRBJ2-3, with 10 bases identical to TRBD2. Germline V gene lookup returns CDR1 SGDLS and CDR2 YYNGEE. The CDR3 is 16 amino acids. After removal of 4 bases from V and 3 bases from J, the junction contained 8 bases not matched to a gene. The full variable domain, in which reference TRBV9 and TRBJ2-3 provide the parts outside the CDR3, is DSGVTQTPKHLITATGQRVTLRCSPRSGDLSVYWYQQSLDQGLQFLIQYYNGEERAKGNILERFSAQQFPDLHSELNLSSLELGDSALYFCASSIAAGGGTDTQYFGPGTRLTVL.

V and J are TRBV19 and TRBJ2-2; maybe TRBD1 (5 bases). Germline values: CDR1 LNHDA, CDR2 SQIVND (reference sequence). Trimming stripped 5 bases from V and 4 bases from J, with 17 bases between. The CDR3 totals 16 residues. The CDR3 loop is CASSRTAKRGTGELFF. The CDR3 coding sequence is TGTGCCAGTAGTCGGACGGCAAAAAGGGGCACCGGGGAGCTGTTTTTT.

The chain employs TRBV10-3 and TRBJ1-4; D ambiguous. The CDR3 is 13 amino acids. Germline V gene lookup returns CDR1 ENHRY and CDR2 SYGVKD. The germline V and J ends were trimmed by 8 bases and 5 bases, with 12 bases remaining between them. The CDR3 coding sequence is TGTGCCATCTCAGTCCTAGGAAATGAAAAACTGTTTTTT. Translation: CAISVLGNEKLFF.

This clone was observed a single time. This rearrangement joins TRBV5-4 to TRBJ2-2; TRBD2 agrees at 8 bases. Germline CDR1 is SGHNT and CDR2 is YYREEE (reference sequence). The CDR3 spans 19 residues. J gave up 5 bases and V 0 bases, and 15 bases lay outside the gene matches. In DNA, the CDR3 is TGTGCCAGCAGCTTGGCCGGAAGGATAGCGGGGAGTAGGACCGGGGAGCTGTTTTTT. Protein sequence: CASSLAGRIAGSRTGELFF.

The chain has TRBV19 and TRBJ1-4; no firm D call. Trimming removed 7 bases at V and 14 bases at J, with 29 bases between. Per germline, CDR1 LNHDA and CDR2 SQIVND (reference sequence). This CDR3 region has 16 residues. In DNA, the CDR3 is TGTGCCAGTACCCCAAGGAGGACGGAACCTTCCCTGAGCCTGTTTTTT. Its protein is CASTPRRTEPSLSLFF. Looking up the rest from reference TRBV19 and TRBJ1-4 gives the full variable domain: DGGITQSPKYLFRKEGQNVTLSCEQNLNHDAMYWYRQDPGQGLRLIYYSQIVNDFQKGDIAEGYSVSREKKESFPLTVTSAQKNPTAFYLCASTPRRTEPSLSLFFGSGTQLSVL.

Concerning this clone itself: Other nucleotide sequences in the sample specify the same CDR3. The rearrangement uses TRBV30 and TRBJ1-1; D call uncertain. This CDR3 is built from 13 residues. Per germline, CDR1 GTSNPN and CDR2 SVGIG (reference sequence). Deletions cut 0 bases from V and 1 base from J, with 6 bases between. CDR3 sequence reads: CAWSVEGNTEAFF. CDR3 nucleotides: TGTGCCTGGAGTGTAGAGGGGAACACTGAAGCTTTCTTT.

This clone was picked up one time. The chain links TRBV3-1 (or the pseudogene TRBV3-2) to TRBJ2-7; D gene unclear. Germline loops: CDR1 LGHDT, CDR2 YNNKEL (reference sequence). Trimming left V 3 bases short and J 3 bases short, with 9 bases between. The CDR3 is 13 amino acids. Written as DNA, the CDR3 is TGTGCCAGCAGCCACAACTCAGGCTACGAGCAGTACTTC. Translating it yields CASSHNSGYEQYF.

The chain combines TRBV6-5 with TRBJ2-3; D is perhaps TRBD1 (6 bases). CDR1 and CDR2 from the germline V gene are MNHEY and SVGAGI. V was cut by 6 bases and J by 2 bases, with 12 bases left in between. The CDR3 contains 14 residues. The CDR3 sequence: CASRIGQHTDTQYF. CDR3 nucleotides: TGTGCCAGCAGAATAGGACAGCACACAGATACGCAGTATTTT.

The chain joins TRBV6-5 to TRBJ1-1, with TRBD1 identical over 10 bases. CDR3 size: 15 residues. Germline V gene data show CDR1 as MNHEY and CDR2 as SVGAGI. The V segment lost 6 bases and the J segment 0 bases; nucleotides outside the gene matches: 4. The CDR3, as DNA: TGTGCCAGCAGCCAGGGACAGGGGTTGAACACTGAAGCTTTCTTT. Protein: CASSQGQGLNTEAFF.

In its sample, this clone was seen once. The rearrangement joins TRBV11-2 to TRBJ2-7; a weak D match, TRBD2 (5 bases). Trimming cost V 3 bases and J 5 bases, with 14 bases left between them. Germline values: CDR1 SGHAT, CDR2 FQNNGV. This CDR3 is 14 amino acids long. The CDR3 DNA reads TGTGCCAGCAGCTTTACCGCGGGCGTCGACGAGCAGTACTTC. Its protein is CASSFTAGVDEQYF.

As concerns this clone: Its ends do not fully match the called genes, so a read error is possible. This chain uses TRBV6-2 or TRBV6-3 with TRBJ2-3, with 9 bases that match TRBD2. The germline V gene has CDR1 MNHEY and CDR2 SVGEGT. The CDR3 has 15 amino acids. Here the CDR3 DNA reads TGTGCCAGCAGTTACTCCGGGACTAGCAGAGATACGCAGTATTTT. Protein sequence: CASSYSGTSRDTQYF.

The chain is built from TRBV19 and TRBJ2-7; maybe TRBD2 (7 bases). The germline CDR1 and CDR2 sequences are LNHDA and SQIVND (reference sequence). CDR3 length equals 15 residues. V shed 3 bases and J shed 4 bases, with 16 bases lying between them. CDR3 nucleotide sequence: TGTGCCAGTAGTATCTCCCTCGGGGGGCCATACGAGCAGTACTTC. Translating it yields CASSISLGGPYEQYF. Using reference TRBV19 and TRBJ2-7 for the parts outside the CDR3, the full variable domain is DGGITQSPKYLFRKEGQNVTLSCEQNLNHDAMYWYRQDPGQGLRLIYYSQIVNDFQKGDIAEGYSVSREKKESFPLTVTSAQKNPTAFYLCASSISLGGPYEQYFGPGTRLTVT.

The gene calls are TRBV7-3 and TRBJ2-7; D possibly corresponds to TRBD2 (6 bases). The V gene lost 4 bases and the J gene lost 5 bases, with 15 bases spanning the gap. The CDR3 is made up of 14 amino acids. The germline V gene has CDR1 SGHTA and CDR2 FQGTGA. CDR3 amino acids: CASSSGDPWNEQYF. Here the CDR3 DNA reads TGTGCCAGCAGCTCGGGGGACCCCTGGAACGAGCAGTACTTC. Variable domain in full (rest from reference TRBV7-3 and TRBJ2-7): GAGVSQTPSNKVTEKGKYVELRCDPISGHTALYWYRQSLGQGPEFLIYFQGTGAADDSGLPNDRFFAVRPEGSVSTLKIQRTERGDSAVYLCASSSGDPWNEQYFGPGTRLTVT.

Here the CDR3 reads CASSYSRGGYEQYF. Written as DNA, the CDR3 is TGTGCCAGCAGTTACTCCCGGGGTGGGTACGAGCAGTACTTC. This chain joins TRBV6-6 and TRBJ2-7, with D perhaps TRBD2 (5 bases). Germline V CDR1 and CDR2: MNHNY, SVGAGI (reference sequence). V lost 0 bases and J 4 bases, leaving 10 bases between the germline ends. The CDR3 length is 14 residues.

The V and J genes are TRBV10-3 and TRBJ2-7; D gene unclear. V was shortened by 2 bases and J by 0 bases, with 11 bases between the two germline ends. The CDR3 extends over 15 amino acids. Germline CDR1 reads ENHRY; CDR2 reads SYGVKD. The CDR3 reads CAISETAASSYEQYF. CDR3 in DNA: TGTGCCATCAGTGAGACGGCGGCCAGCTCCTACGAGCAGTACTTC.

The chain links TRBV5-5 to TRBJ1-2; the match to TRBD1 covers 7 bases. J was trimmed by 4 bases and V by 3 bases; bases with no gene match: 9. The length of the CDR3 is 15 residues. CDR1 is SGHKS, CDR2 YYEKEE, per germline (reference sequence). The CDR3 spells CASSSPRGQLYGYTF. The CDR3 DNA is TGTGCCAGCAGCTCCCCGAGGGGACAGCTCTATGGCTACACCTTC.

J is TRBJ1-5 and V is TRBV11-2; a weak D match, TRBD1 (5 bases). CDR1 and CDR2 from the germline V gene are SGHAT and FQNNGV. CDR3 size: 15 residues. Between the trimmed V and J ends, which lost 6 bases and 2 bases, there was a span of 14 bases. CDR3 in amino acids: CASSSAGEGNQPQHF. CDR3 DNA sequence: TGTGCCAGCAGTTCAGCGGGGGAAGGCAATCAGCCCCAGCATTTT.

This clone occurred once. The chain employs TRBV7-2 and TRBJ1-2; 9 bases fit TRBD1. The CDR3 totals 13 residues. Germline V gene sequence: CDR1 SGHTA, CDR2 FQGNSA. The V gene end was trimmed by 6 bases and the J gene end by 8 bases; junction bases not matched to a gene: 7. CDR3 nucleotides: TGTGCCAGCAGGTTTACAGGGGGCAACGGCTACACCTTC. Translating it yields CASRFTGGNGYTF.